The 17 T cell receptor beta chains reported below all come from one sample, sequenced in a study of blood T cell repertoires in COVID-19. Assay: immunoSEQ multiplex PCR; the TCRdb copy retains only in-frame clones and omits some. The sample includes a few hundred thousand clones, about nine tenths of them seen just once. Sequencing was done on a sample of PBMCs or T cells enriched from blood (not recorded which). These receptors were collected from a man aged 30 to 39 who had recovered from COVID-19.

The V gene is TRBV10-3, the J gene TRBJ2-5, with 8 nucleotides matching TRBD1. This CDR3 spans 15 amino acids. Germline CDR1 ENHRY, CDR2 SYGVKD. Trimming took 8 bases from V and 0 from J; bases not matched to a gene: 8. The DNA for the CDR3 is TGTGCCATCCATCCTGGACAGGGTTACCAAGAGACCCAGTACTTC. Translation gives CAIHPGQGYQETQYF.

This chain connects TRBV7-9 to TRBJ1-1; D might be TRBD1 (5 bases). Looked up from germline, CDR1 is SEHNR and CDR2 is FQNEAQ (reference sequence). CDR3 length: 15 amino acids. The V end was cut by 1 base, the J end by 10 bases, with 19 bases between. The CDR3 DNA sequence: TGTGCCAGCAGCTTAGGTGCAGGCTACTTGGGGGGAGCTTTCTTT. Translation: CASSLGAGYLGGAFF.

As concerns this clone: Within the sample, other DNA sequences also encode this same CDR3. V is TRBV28 and J is TRBJ1-1; TRBD1 is a possible D gene (6 bases). The germline V and J ends were trimmed by 4 bases and 0 bases, with 15 bases remaining between them. The CDR3 consists of 16 residues. The germline CDR1 and CDR2 sequences are MDHEN and SYDVKM. The CDR3 bases are TGTGCCAGCAGTTCGACGGGGGGCCGCATGAACACTGAAGCTTTCTTT. Its protein is CASSSTGGRMNTEAFF.

This chain uses TRBV7-2 with TRBJ2-1, with 14 bases lining up with TRBD2. The CDR3 spans 17 residues. CDR1 and CDR2 (germline): SGHTA, FQGNSA. The ends lost 2 bases at V and 4 bases at J; junction bases unmatched: 4. CDR3 amino acids: CASSLRLAGGPYNEQFF. The CDR3 DNA is TGTGCCAGCAGCTTAAGACTAGCGGGAGGGCCTTACAATGAGCAGTTCTTC.

V and J are TRBV4-2 and TRBJ1-5; 9 bases are a match to TRBD1. The CDR3 has 15 amino acids. Germline values: CDR1 LGHNA, CDR2 YNFKEQ. J was trimmed by 5 bases and V by 4 bases; bases with no gene match: 6. CDR3 loop: CASSPGQGKDQPQHF. CDR3 nucleotides: TGTGCCAGCAGCCCCGGACAGGGGAAAGATCAGCCCCAGCATTTT.

The J gene is TRBJ2-7, the V gene TRBV24-1; D is possibly TRBD2 (5 bases). Between the trimmed V and J ends, which lost 3 bases and 2 bases, there was a span of 13 bases. CDR3 size: 15 residues. The germline V gene encodes CDR1 KGHDR and CDR2 SFDVKD. The CDR3 DNA reads TGTGCCACCAGTGATAGTATGGGGAGCCCCTACGAGCAGTACTTC. This translates into CATSDSMGSPYEQYF.

The chain has TRBV5-1 and TRBJ1-2; no reliable D call. Trimming shortened V by 1 base and J by 4 bases, and 20 bases separated the two germline ends. CDR1 SGHRS and CDR2 YFSETQ come from the germline V gene. The CDR3 runs 17 residues. The CDR3 DNA follows: TGCGCCAGCAGCTTGCCCCAGACGGGGAGGAGCGTCTATGGCTACACCTTC. Translated, it gives CASSLPQTGRSVYGYTF.

J is TRBJ2-7 and V is TRBV4-2; TRBD1 matches 7 bases. V was clipped by 1 base and J by 3 bases; unmatched bases: 0. The CDR3 is 13 residues long. Germline assignment: CDR1 LGHNA and CDR2 YNFKEQ. CDR3 protein: CASSQGDSYEQYF. In nucleotides, the CDR3 is TGTGCCAGCAGCCAAGGGGACAGCTACGAGCAGTACTTC.

The chain recombines TRBV6-5 with TRBJ1-6; D ambiguous. Trimming took 6 bases from V and 11 from J, leaving 17 bases between them. The CDR3 runs to 14 residues. Germline CDR1 MNHEY, CDR2 SVGAGI. The CDR3 here is CASSPEAFGTPLHF. DNA for the CDR3: TGTGCCAGCAGCCCGGAGGCCTTCGGGACACCCCTCCACTTT.

The gene calls are TRBV29-1 and TRBJ2-7; 7 positions match TRBD1. Trimming took 1 base from V and 6 from J; bases not matched to a gene: 3. Per the germline V gene, CDR1 is SQVTM and CDR2 is ANQGSEA. The CDR3 consists of 12 residues. The DNA of the CDR3 is TGCAGCGTTGAAGGACAGGGCCTCGAGCAGTACTTC. Residues: CSVEGQGLEQYF.

This clone has only a few counts. The chain has TRBV7-2 and TRBJ1-1; no firm D call. Trimming took off 1 base at V and 1 base at J, with 13 bases between the two ends. The CDR3 is made up of 16 amino acids. CDR1 and CDR2 (germline): SGHTA, FQGNSA. CDR3 bases: TGTGCCAGCAGCTTAGTGGTAGCGCAGCCGAACACTGAAGCTTTCTTT. This sequence encodes CASSLVVAQPNTEAFF.

The chain couples TRBV1 to TRBJ1-4. TRBV1 represents a pseudogene. This CDR3 has 17 amino acids. The CDR3 region is CTSSQEWGRTTNEKLFF. The CDR3 coding sequence is TGCACCAGCAGCCAAGAATGGGGGAGGACAACTAATGAAAAACTGTTTTTT.

The rearrangement uses TRBV21-1 and TRBJ1-5. TRBV21-1 is a recognized pseudogene. The CDR3 runs 13 residues. Here the CDR3 DNA reads TGTGCCAGCCGAAACCTCGGGAGCCAGCCCCAGCATTTT. Translated, it gives CASRNLGSQPQHF.

This chain uses TRBV7-9 with TRBJ2-7, with TRBD1 as a possible D gene (6 bases). The V gene lost 5 bases and the J gene lost 0 bases, with 14 bases spanning the gap. Germline-derived CDR1 and CDR2 are SEHNR and FQNEAQ (reference sequence). The CDR3 is 15 amino acids. Here the CDR3 DNA reads TGTGCCAGCAGCGCGAGGGCAGGGGACTCCTACGAGCAGTACTTC. As protein: CASSARAGDSYEQYF.

The V gene is TRBV3-1 (or the pseudogene TRBV3-2), the J gene TRBJ2-2; the D gene is possibly TRBD2 (7 bases). Trimming left V 2 bases short and J 7 bases short, with 20 bases between. Germline V gives CDR1 LGHDT, CDR2 YNNKEL (reference sequence). The CDR3 totals 17 residues. The CDR3 sequence is CASSQRGGSRAGGELFF. As DNA, the CDR3 is TGTGCCAGCAGCCAAAGGGGGGGAAGCAGGGCTGGCGGGGAGCTGTTTTTT.

This rearrangement joins TRBV9 to TRBJ1-6, with D maybe TRBD1 (6 bases). The CDR3 sequence is 16 residues long. V shed 3 bases and J shed 7 bases, with 17 bases lying between them. The germline gives CDR1 SGDLS, CDR2 YYNGEE. The CDR3 is CASSADTGTLNSPLHF. CDR3 nucleotide sequence: TGTGCCAGCAGCGCCGATACCGGGACATTGAATTCACCCCTCCACTTT.

The rearrangement joins TRBV4-1 to TRBJ2-5; 9 positions match TRBD1. Germline V CDR1 and CDR2: MGHRA, YSYEKL. The CDR3 has 14 residues. Trimming at V came to 4 bases and at J to 4 bases, leaving 4 bases not matched to a gene. The CDR3 reads CASSPGQGIETQYF. As DNA, the CDR3 is TGCGCCAGCAGCCCCGGACAGGGGATAGAGACCCAGTACTTC.